Shown below are 3 T cell receptor beta chains from a single sample sequenced in a study of beta chain features in type 1 diabetes. The entirety of the isolated RNA underwent reverse transcription, so expressed TCRB transcripts were sequenced. Libraries were prepared by immunoSEQ multiplex PCR; TCRdb keeps only in-frame clonotypes and omits some of them. This table holds roughly 150,000 clones, 8.1% found once. The source material was central memory CD4+ T cells from blood. The receptors stem from a man in his late teens or twenties in good health.

This chain uses TRBV5-1 with TRBJ2-1, with TRBD2 identical over 11 bases. Trimming took 5 bases from V and 8 from J; bases not matched to a gene: 6. The CDR3 contains 14 residues. Germline V lookup: CDR1 SGHRS, CDR2 YFSETQ. The CDR3 here is CASRVAGGVDEQFF. The CDR3 nucleotides read TGCGCCAGCAGAGTAGCGGGAGGGGTCGATGAGCAGTTCTTC.

This chain joins TRBV6-5 and TRBJ1-2, with D perhaps matching TRBD1 (6 bases). Trimming pared 6 bases from V and 8 bases from J, leaving 16 bases between. Germline CDR1 is MNHEY and CDR2 is SVGAGI. This CDR3 has 13 amino acids. The CDR3 reads CASSLNRAAGYTF. The CDR3 DNA reads TGTGCCAGCAGCCTGAACAGGGCTGCCGGCTACACCTTC.

This clone appeared a few times. The rearrangement joins TRBV6-1 to TRBJ2-7, with 8 bases aligning to TRBD2. Germline V gives CDR1 MNHNS, CDR2 SASEGT. This CDR3 is 15 amino acids long. V shed 1 base and J 0 bases; nucleotides not matched to a gene: 2. In DNA form, the CDR3 reads TGTGCCAGCAGTGAAGAGAGCGGGGGCTCCTACGAGCAGTACTTC. This gives the protein CASSEESGGSYEQYF.